These 5 T cell receptor beta chains originate from one sample sequenced in a study of control samples from healthy donors and cancer patients. Clones were sequenced by immunoSEQ multiplex PCR, and TCRdb holds only the in-frame ones, with some missing. This sample has fewer than 200,000 clones, with 85% to 95% found just once. Sequenced material: blood. Source of these receptors: an older woman in good health.

The chain joins TRBV19 to TRBJ2-1, with 7 nucleotides matching TRBD1. From germline, CDR1 is LNHDA and CDR2 SQIVND (reference sequence). The CDR3 runs to 15 residues. Unmatched junction bases numbered 5, after V lost 1 base and J lost 5 bases. CDR3 nucleotide sequence: TGTGCCAGTAGTATAGGGTGGACAGGAAACAATGAGCAGTTCTTC. It yields the protein CASSIGWTGNNEQFF.

J is TRBJ1-1 and V is TRBV5-1; D is unresolved. The V end was cut by 0 bases, the J end by 4 bases, with 19 bases between. This CDR3 region has 17 residues. CDR1 and CDR2 from the germline V gene are SGHRS and YFSETQ. The CDR3 DNA is TGCGCCAGCAGCTTGGGTTCCCATTCGGGAGCTGGCACTGAAGCTTTCTTT. It is translated as CASSLGSHSGAGTEAFF.

As regards this clone: A read error may produce the germline difference seen at one junction end. The chain is built from TRBV7-2 and TRBJ1-1; D not resolved. In germline, CDR1 is SGHTA, CDR2 FQGNSA. This CDR3 comprises 15 residues. The CDR3 DNA sequence: TGTGCCACCAGCGAGAGGCGACCACAGAACACTGAAGCTTTCTTT. It encodes CATSERRPQNTEAFF.

The rearrangement joins TRBV6-1 to TRBJ1-2, with D hard to call. The CDR3 totals 10 residues. The germline CDR1 and CDR2 sequences are MNHNS and SASEGT. Trimming shortened V by 8 bases and J by 8 bases, and 9 bases separated the two germline ends. CDR3 protein: CASRGRGYTF. The CDR3 coding sequence is TGTGCCAGCCGGGGTAGGGGCTACACCTTC.

V is TRBV10-3 and J is TRBJ2-1; D tentatively reads TRBD1 or TRBD2 (6 bases each). The ends were cut back, 2 bases at V and 5 bases at J, with 16 bases in the middle. CDR1 is ENHRY, CDR2 SYGVKD, per germline. The CDR3 length is 16 residues. The DNA for the CDR3 is TGTGCCATCAGTGAGGGGGGGCACCGCATCAACAATGAGCAGTTCTTC. Amino acid sequence: CAISEGGHRINNEQFF.